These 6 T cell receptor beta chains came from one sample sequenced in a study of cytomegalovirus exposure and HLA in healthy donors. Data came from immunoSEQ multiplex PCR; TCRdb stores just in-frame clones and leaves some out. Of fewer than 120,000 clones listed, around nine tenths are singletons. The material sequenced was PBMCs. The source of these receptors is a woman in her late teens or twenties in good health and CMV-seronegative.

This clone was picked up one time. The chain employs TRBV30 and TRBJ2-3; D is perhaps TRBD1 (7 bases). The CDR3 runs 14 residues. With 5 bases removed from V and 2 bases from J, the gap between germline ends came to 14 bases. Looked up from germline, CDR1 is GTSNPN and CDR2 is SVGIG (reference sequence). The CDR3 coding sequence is TGTGCCTGGGGCACAGGGGACTCCACAGATACGCAGTATTTT. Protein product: CAWGTGDSTDTQYF.

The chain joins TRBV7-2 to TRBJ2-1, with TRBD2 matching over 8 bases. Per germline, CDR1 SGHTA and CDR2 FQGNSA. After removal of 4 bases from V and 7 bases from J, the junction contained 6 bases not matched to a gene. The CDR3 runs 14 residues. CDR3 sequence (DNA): TGTGCCAGCAGCTCGGGACTAGTAGTGAATGAGCAGTTCTTC. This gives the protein CASSSGLVVNEQFF.

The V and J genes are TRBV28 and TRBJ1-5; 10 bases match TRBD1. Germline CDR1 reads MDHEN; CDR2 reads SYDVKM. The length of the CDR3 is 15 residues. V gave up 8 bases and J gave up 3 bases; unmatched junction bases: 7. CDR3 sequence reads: CASYGTGAFNQPQHF. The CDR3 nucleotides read TGTGCCAGCTACGGGACAGGGGCATTCAATCAGCCCCAGCATTTT.

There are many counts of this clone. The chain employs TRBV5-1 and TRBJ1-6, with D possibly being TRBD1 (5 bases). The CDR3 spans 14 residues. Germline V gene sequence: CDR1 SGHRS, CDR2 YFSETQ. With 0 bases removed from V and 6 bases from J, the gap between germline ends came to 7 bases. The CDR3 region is CASSLGQTNSPLHF. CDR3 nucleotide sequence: TGCGCCAGCAGCTTGGGACAGACTAATTCACCCCTCCACTTT.

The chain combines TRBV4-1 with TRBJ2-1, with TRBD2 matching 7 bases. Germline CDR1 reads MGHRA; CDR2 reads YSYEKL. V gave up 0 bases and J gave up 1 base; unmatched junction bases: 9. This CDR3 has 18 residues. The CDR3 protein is CASSQEGLSPASYNEQFF. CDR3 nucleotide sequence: TGCGCCAGCAGCCAAGAGGGACTATCCCCGGCGTCCTACAATGAGCAGTTCTTC.

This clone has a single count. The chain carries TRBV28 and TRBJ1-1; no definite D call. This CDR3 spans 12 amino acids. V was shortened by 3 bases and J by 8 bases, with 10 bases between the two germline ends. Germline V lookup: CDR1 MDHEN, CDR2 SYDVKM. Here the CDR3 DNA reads TGTGCCAGCAGTTTGGTTTGGCGGGAAGCTTTCTTT. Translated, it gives CASSLVWREAFF.